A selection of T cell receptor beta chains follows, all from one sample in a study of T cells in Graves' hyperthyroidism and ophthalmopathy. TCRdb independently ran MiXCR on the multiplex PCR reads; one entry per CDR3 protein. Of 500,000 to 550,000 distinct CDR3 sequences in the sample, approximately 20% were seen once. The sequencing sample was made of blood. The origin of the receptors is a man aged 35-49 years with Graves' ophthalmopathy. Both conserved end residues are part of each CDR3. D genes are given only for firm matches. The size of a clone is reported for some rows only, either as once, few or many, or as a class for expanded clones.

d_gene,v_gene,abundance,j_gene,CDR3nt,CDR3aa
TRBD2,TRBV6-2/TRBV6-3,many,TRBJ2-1,TGTGCCAGCGGGACTAGCGGGAGTCTTGATGAGCAGTTCTTC,CASGTSGSLDEQFF
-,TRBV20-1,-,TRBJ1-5,TGCAGTGCGGAGCTGACAGTAAATCAGCCCCAGCATTTT,CSAELTVNQPQHF
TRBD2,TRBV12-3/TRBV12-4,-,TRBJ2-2,TGTGCCAGCAGTGGGGGGGGACTGAGGGCCGGGGAGCTGTTTTTT,CASSGGGLRAGELFF
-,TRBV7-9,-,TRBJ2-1,TGTGCCAGCGCCTCGGGACTTCGCGGAGGTGAGCAGTTCTTC,CASASGLRGGEQFF
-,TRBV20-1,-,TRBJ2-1,TGCAGTGCTTCCCCCTCACTAGCAAAGTCACACAATGAGCAGTTCTTC,CSASPSLAKSHNEQFF
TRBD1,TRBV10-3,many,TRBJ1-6,TGTGCCATCAGTGCTTTCGGGGACAGCCTAAATTCACCCCTCCACTTT,CAISAFGDSLNSPLHF
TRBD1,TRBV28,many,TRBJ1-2,TGTGCCAGCAGCCGGGGACAGTCTAACTATGGCTACACCTTC,CASSRGQSNYGYTF
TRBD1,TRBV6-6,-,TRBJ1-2,TGTGCCAGCAGTTACTCGATACCGGGACAGGATAACTATGGCTACACCTTC,CASSYSIPGQDNYGYTF
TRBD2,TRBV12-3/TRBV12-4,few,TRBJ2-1,TGTGCCAGCAGTCCAGGACTAGCGGGAAGGGTCGATGAGCAGTTCTTC,CASSPGLAGRVDEQFF
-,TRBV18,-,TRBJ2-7,TGTGCCAGCTCAAACACCGGGGAGCAGTACTTC,CASSNTGEQYF
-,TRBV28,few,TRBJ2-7,TGTGCCAGCTCCCTTGGAGCCAGGGGCCCCCGTCGGGCCATTTACGAGCAGTACTTC,CASSLGARGPRRAIYEQYF
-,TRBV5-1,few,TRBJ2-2,TGCGCCAGCAGCTTGGCCCCCCTCGAGACTAGCGGGGAGCTGTTTTTT,CASSLAPLETSGELFF
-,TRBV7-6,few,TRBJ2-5,TGTGCCAGCAGCTTCGAAAATACCCAAGAGACCCAGTACTTC,CASSFENTQETQYF
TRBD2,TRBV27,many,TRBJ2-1,TGTGCCAGCAGTTTATCTAGCGGGGGATACAATGAGCAGTTCTTC,CASSLSSGGYNEQFF
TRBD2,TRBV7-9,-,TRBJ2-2,TGTGCCAGCAGCTCCCTACCGGGACTAGCGGGAGAAGGGAACACCGGGGAGCTGTTTTTT,CASSSLPGLAGEGNTGELFF
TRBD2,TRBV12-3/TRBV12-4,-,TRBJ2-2,TGTGCCAGCAGCGAGAGCGGGAGGGCCCCCGGGGAGCTGTTTTTT,CASSESGRAPGELFF
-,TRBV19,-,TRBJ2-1,TGTGCCAGTAAGGGGGGGGGCGTGATTGAAAATGAGCAGTTCTTC,CASKGGGVIENEQFF
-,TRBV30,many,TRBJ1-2,TGTGCCTGGAGCCCCGGGACGGTCGGTCTAAACTATGGCTACACCTTC,CAWSPGTVGLNYGYTF
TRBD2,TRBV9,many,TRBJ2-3,TGTGCCAGCAGCGTTGACGGGAGGAGCACAGATACGCAGTATTTT,CASSVDGRSTDTQYF
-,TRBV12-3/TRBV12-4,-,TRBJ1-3,TGTGCCAGCAGCCTGACCATGGCTGGAAACACCATATATTTT,CASSLTMAGNTIYF
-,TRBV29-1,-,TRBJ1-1,TGCAGCGTTGAAAGGATGAGCACTGAAGCTTTCTTT,CSVERMSTEAFF
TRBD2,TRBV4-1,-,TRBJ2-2,TGCGCCAGCAGCCAAGACAGCGGGAGGAACACCGGGGAGCTGTTTTTT,CASSQDSGRNTGELFF
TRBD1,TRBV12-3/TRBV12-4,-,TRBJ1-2,TGTGCCAGCAGTTCCCCGGACAGGGGAAAAGGCTACACCTTC,CASSSPDRGKGYTF
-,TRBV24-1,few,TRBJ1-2,TGTGCCACCAGTGATTTGGATCTAGGCAACTATGGCTACACCTTC,CATSDLDLGNYGYTF
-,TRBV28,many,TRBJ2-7,TGTGCCAGCACAACGGACTTGATCACCTACGAGCAGTACTTC,CASTTDLITYEQYF
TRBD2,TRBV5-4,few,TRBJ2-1,TGTGCCAGCAGACCAACTAGCGGGGCGAGCTCCTACAATGAGCAGTTCTTC,CASRPTSGASSYNEQFF
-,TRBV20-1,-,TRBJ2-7,TGCGGTGCTAGAGACCGCAGTTCTTACGAGCAGTACTTC,CGARDRSSYEQYF
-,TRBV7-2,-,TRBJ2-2,TGTGCCAGCAGCCCCTGGGGCGTATCGGCCGGGGAGCTGTTTTTT,CASSPWGVSAGELFF
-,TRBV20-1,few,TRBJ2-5,TGCAGTGCTAGAGTGGACGTTGGAGAGACCCAGTACTTC,CSARVDVGETQYF